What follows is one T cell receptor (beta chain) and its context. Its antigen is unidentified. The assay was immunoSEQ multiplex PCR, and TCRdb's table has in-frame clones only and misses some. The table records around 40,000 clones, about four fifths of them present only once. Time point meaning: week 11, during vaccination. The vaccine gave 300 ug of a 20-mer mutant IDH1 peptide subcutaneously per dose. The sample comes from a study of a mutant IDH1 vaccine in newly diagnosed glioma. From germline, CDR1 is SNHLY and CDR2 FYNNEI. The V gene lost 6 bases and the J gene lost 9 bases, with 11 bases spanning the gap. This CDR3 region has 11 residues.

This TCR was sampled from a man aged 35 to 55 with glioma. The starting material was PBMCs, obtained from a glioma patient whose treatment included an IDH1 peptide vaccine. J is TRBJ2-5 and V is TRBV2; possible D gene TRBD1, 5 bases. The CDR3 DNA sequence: TGTGCCAGCAGCCCCATAGGGGCCCAGTACTTC. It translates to CASSPIGAQYF. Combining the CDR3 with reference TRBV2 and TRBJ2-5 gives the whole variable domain EPEVTQTPSHQVTQMGQEVILRCVPISNHLYFYWYRQILGQKVEFLVSFYNNEISEKSEIFDDQFSVERPDGSNFTLKIRSTKLEDSAMYFCASSPIGAQYFGPGTRLLVL.